These 8 T cell receptor beta chains were sequenced from one sample in a study of blood T cells in healthy people across ages. A second PCR, run for 7 to 11 cycles, used a sample-barcoded 5' primer plus a J-beta primer mix. One entry per CDR3 protein, called by TCRdb with MiXCR from the 5' RACE reads. The sample includes about 1.1 million distinct CDR3 sequences, 35% to 40% of them seen just once. Sequencing was done on a sample of blood. The receptors come from a man between 18 and 35 years old in good health.

The chain is built from TRBV5-6 and TRBJ2-1, with a tentative D call TRBD2 (7 bases). The last part of the DNA fits TRBJ2-7 better; the J call may be wrong. This CDR3 contains 16 residues. From germline, CDR1 is SGHDT and CDR2 YYEEEE. CDR3 sequence: CASSLGWGGHYNEQYF. CDR3 nucleotides: TGTGCCAGCAGCTTAGGTTGGGGGGGCCACTACAATGAGCAGTACTTC.

This chain connects TRBV2 to TRBJ1-2, with D hard to call. The germline V gene encodes CDR1 SNHLY and CDR2 FYNNEI. V lost 8 bases and J lost 6, with 10 bases in between. The CDR3 runs to 11 residues. The CDR3 DNA reads as TGTGCCAGCCTCTCCCGGAATGGCTACACCTTC. It yields the protein CASLSRNGYTF.

DNA for the CDR3: TGCAGTGCCGCGACTGTCAGCTCCTACAATGAGCAGTACTTC. Translated: CSAATVSSYNEQYF. The chain uses TRBV20-1 and TRBJ2-5; D unclear. In germline, CDR1 is DFQATT, CDR2 SNEGSKA (reference sequence). Trimming pared 6 bases from V and 11 bases from J, leaving 25 bases between. The CDR3 has 14 residues.

This clonotype has just a few counts. The chain recombines TRBV20-1 with TRBJ1-1; no reliable D call. V was shortened by 4 bases and J by 4 bases, with 13 bases between the two germline ends. Germline V gene data show CDR1 as DFQATT and CDR2 as SNEGSKA (reference sequence). The CDR3 contains 13 residues. CDR3 in DNA: TGCAGTGCTAAGATGTCGGGAGTCACTGAAGCTTTCTTT. Translating it yields CSAKMSGVTEAFF.

The chain combines TRBV11-2 with TRBJ2-6; D unclear. Germline V gene data show CDR1 as SGHAT and CDR2 as FQNNGV. The V end was cut by 1 base, the J end by 0 bases, with 7 bases between. This CDR3 is 16 amino acids long. This CDR3 is CASSLGHLSGANVLTF. The CDR3 DNA is TGTGCCAGCAGCTTAGGGCATCTCTCTGGGGCCAACGTCCTGACTTTC. Full variable domain (rest looked up from reference TRBV11-2 and TRBJ2-6): EAGVAQSPRYKIIEKRQSVAFWCNPISGHATLYWYQQILGQGPKLLIQFQNNGVVDDSQLPKDRFSAERLKGVDSTLKIQPAKLEDSAVYLCASSLGHLSGANVLTFGAGSRLTVL.

This clonotype appeared a few times. J is TRBJ2-3 and V is TRBV12-3 or TRBV12-4; D may be TRBD1 (6 bases). Trimming pared 3 bases from V and 1 base from J, leaving 11 bases between. There are 15 residues in the CDR3. This CDR3 is CASSFNTGRTDTQYF. The CDR3 nucleotides are TGTGCCAGCAGTTTTAATACAGGGCGCACAGATACGCAGTATTTT.

Comment on this clonotype: Being one base from a much bigger clone, this may be a read error. V is TRBV7-2 and J is TRBJ2-1; no firm D call. The germline V and J ends were trimmed by 4 bases and 9 bases, with 7 bases remaining between them. There are 11 residues in the CDR3. The V gene's germline CDR1 is SGHTA and CDR2 FQGNSA. DNA of the CDR3: TGTGCCAGCAGCTCAGCCCGTGAGCAGTTCTTC. Protein product: CASSSAREQFF.

The V and J genes are TRBV10-3 and TRBJ1-5; 8 bases match TRBD1. Trimming took 11 bases from V and 4 from J; bases not matched to a gene: 19. The CDR3 length is 17 residues. Germline loops: CDR1 ENHRY, CDR2 SYGVKD. The CDR3 bases are TGTGCCCTCGGACAGGGCCCAGATAATCGAAAAAATCAGCCCCAGCATTTT. Amino acid sequence: CALGQGPDNRKNQPQHF.